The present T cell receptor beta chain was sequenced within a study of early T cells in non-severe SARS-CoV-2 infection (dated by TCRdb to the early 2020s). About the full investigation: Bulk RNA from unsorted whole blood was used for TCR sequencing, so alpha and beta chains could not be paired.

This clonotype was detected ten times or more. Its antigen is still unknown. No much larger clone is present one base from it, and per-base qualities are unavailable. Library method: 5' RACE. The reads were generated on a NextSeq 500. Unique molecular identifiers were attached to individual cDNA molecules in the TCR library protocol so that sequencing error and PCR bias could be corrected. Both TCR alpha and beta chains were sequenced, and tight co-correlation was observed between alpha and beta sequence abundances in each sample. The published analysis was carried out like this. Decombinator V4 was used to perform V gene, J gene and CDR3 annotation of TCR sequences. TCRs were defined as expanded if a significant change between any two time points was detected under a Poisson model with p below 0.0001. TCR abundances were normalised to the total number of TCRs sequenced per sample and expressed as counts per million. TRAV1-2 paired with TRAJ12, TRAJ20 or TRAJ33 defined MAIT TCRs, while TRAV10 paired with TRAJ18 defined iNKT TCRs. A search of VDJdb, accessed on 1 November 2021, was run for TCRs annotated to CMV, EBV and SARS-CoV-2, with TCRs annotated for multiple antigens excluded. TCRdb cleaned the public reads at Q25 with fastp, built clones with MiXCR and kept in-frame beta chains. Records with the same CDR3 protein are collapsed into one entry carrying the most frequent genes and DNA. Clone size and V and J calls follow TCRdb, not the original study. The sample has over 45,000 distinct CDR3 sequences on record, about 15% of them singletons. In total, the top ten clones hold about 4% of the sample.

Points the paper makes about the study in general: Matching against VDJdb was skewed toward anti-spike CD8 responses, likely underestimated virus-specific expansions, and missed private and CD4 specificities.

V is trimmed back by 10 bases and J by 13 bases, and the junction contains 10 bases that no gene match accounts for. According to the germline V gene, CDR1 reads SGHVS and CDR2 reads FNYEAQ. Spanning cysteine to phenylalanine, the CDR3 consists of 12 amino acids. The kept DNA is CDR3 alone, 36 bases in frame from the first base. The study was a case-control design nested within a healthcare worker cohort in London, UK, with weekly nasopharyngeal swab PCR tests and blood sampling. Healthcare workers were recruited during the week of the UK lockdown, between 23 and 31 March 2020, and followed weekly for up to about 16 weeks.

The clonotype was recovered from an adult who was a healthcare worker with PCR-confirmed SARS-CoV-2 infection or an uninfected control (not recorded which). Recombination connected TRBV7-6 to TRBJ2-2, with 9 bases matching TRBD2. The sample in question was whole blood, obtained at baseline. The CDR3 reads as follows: CATLTSGWRLFF. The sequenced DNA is TGTGCCACCCTCACTAGCGGGTGGAGGCTGTTTTTT.